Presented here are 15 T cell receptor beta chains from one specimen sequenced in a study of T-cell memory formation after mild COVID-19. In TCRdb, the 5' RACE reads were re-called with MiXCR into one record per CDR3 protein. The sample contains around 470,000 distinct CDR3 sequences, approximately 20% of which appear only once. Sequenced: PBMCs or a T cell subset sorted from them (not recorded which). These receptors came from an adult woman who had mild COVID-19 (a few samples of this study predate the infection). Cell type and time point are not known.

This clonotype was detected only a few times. The CDR3 DNA is TGTGCCAGCAGTGGGGGTACTAAAGGAAACACTGAAGCTTTCTTT. It specifies CASSGGTKGNTEAFF. The chain couples TRBV7-9 to TRBJ1-1; maybe TRBD1 (5 bases). The V end was cut by 6 bases, the J end by 2 bases, with 16 bases between. The germline CDR1 and CDR2 sequences are SEHNR and FQNEAQ (reference sequence). The CDR3 consists of 15 residues.

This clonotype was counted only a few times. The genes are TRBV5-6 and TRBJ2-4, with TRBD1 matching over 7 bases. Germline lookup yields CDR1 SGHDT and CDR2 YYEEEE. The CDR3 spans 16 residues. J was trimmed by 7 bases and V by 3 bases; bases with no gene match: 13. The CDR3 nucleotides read TGTGCCAGCAGCTCAAGGGGGCTAGTCGAAACCAACATTCAGTACTTC. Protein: CASSSRGLVETNIQYF.

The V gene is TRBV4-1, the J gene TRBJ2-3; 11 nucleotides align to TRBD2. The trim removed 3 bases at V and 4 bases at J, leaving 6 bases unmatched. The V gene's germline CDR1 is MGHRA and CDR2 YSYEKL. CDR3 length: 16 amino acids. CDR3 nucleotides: TGCGCCAGCAGCCATTTAGCGGGGGGGCTCGCAGATACGCAGTATTTT. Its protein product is CASSHLAGGLADTQYF.

As DNA, the CDR3 is TGTGCCAGCAGCTGGGGGGTAGCGGGGGACACCGGGGAGCTGTTTTTT. Its translation: CASSWGVAGDTGELFF. The chain combines TRBV7-2 with TRBJ2-2; 9 bases line up with TRBD2. Trimming at V came to 4 bases and at J to 3 bases, leaving 6 bases not matched to a gene. The CDR3 spans 16 residues. Germline assignment: CDR1 SGHTA and CDR2 FQGNSA.

CDR3 amino acids: CSDQGADTEAFF. The CDR3 DNA reads TGCAGCGACCAGGGGGCGGACACTGAAGCTTTCTTT. V is TRBV29-1 and J is TRBJ1-1; 8 bases align to TRBD1. The CDR3 runs to 12 residues. V was pared by 7 bases and J by 3 bases, with 4 bases of the junction left unmatched. CDR1 SQVTM and CDR2 ANQGSEA come from the germline V gene.

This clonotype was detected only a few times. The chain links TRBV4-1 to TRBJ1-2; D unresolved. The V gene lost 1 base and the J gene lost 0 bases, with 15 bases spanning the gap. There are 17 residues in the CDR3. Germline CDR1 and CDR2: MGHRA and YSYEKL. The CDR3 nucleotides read TGCGCCAGCAGCCAAGGGGTTCGCGGGCACTCTAACTATGGCTACACCTTC. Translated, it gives CASSQGVRGHSNYGYTF.

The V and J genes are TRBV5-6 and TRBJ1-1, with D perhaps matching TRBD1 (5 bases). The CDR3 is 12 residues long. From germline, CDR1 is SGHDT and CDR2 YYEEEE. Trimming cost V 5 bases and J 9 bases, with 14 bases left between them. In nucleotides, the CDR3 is TGTGCCAGCAGTCCAGGGACGGCCCAAGCTTTCTTT. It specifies CASSPGTAQAFF.

CDR3 DNA sequence: TGTGCCAGCAGTTTATATCTGGGCGGTACAGATACGCAGTATTTT. It codes for CASSLYLGGTDTQYF. This chain joins TRBV27 and TRBJ2-3, with D unclear. Deletions cut 1 base from V and 3 bases from J, with 11 bases between. This CDR3 region has 15 residues. Per the germline V gene, CDR1 is MNHEY and CDR2 is SMNVEV (reference sequence).

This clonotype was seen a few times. CDR3 amino acids: CASSQDPRGPGNTIYF. The DNA for the CDR3 is TGTGCCAGCAGCCAAGATCCCAGGGGCCCTGGAAACACCATATATTTT. The chain recombines TRBV4-2 with TRBJ1-3; tentatively, D is TRBD1 (6 bases). V lost 0 bases and J 2 bases, leaving 11 bases between the germline ends. This CDR3 spans 16 amino acids. Germline loops: CDR1 LGHNA, CDR2 YNFKEQ.

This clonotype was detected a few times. CDR3 sequence: CASSSDRGNIQYF. The CDR3 DNA is TGTGCCAGTAGTAGCGACAGGGGAAACATTCAGTACTTC. The chain joins TRBV19 to TRBJ2-4, with TRBD1 matching 8 bases. From germline, CDR1 is LNHDA and CDR2 SQIVND (reference sequence). There are 13 residues in the CDR3. The V segment lost 4 bases and the J segment 6 bases; nucleotides outside the gene matches: 2. The variable domain in full, with the rest retrieved from reference TRBV19 and TRBJ2-4, is DGGITQSPKYLFRKEGQNVTLSCEQNLNHDAMYWYRQDPGQGLRLIYYSQIVNDFQKGDIAEGYSVSREKKESFPLTVTSAQKNPTAFYLCASSSDRGNIQYFGAGTRLSVL.

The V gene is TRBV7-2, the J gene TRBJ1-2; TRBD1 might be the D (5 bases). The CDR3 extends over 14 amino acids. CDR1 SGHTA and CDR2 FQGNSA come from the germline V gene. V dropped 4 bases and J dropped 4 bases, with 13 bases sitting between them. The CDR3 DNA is TGTGCCAGCAGCTCGACAGTAGGAGCCTATGGCTACACCTTC. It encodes CASSSTVGAYGYTF.

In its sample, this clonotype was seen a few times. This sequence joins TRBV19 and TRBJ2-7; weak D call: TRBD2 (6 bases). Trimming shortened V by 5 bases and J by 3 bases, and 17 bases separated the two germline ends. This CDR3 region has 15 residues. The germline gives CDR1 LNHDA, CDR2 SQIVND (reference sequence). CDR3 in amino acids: CASSRVGGLNYEQYF. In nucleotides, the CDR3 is TGTGCCAGTAGTCGGGTGGGAGGACTGAACTACGAGCAGTACTTC. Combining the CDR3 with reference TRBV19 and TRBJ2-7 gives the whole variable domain DGGITQSPKYLFRKEGQNVTLSCEQNLNHDAMYWYRQDPGQGLRLIYYSQIVNDFQKGDIAEGYSVSREKKESFPLTVTSAQKNPTAFYLCASSRVGGLNYEQYFGPGTRLTVT.

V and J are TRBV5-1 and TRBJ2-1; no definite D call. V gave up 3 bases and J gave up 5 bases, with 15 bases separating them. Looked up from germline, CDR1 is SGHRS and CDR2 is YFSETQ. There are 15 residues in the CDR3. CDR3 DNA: TGCGCCAGCAGCTGGCCTAAGGGAAGCAACAATGAGCAGTTCTTC. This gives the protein CASSWPKGSNNEQFF.

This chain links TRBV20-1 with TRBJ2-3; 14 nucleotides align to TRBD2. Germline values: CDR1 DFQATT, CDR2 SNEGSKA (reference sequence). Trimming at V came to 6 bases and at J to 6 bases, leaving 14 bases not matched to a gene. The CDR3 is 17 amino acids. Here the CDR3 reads CSAYPGTSGGGRDTQYF. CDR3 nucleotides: TGCAGTGCCTACCCCGGGACTAGCGGGGGAGGAAGGGATACGCAGTATTTT.

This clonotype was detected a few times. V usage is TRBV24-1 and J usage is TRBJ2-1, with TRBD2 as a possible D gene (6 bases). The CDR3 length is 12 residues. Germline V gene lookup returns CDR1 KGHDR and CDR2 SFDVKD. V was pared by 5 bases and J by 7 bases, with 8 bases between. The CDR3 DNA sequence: TGTGCCACCAGTGGGACTACGAATGAGCAGTTCTTC. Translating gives CATSGTTNEQFF.